These 32 T cell receptor beta chains came from one sample sequenced in a study of CD8 T cells in ankylosing spondylitis. Which antigens these TCRs recognize remains unknown. TCRdb independently ran MiXCR on the 5' RACE reads; one entry per CDR3 protein. This sample has around 430,000 distinct CDR3 sequences, with under 20% found just once. Study conclusions and caveats: Blood from ankylosing spondylitis patients appeared to carry a characteristic roughly eight-variant TCR beta motif.

Sequencing was done on a sample of blood, either unsorted or a sorted T cell fraction (not recorded which). Receptor source: a male donor with ankylosing spondylitis.

This clonotype was seen a handful of times. CDR3 loop: CASSQLGGRAVSGANVLTF. Here the CDR3 DNA reads TGTGCCAGCAGCCAACTCGGAGGCAGGGCAGTCTCTGGGGCCAACGTCCTGACTTTC. This chain connects TRBV13 to TRBJ2-6; possibly TRBD1 or TRBD2 for D (5 bases each). The CDR3 has 19 residues. The V gene's germline CDR1 is PRHDT and CDR2 FYEKMQ (reference sequence). V lost 5 bases and J lost 0, with 20 bases in between.

The chain employs TRBV20-1 and TRBJ1-2, with D hard to call. V lost 6 bases to trimming and J lost 3 bases, with 17 bases between them. This CDR3 is 14 amino acids long. Germline CDR1 is DFQATT and CDR2 is SNEGSKA (reference sequence). The CDR3 nucleotides read TGCAGTGCCTCCCTCCCCCGGGATTACTATGGCTACACCTTC. As protein: CSASLPRDYYGYTF.

The genes are TRBV28 and TRBJ2-1, with D possibly matching TRBD2 (5 bases). The CDR3 has 12 amino acids. Per the germline V gene, CDR1 is MDHEN and CDR2 is SYDVKM. The V and J ends lost 5 bases and 10 bases respectively, with 12 bases between them. Here the CDR3 DNA reads TGTGCCAGCAGTGAGCGGCTAGGGGAGCAGTTCTTC. Protein product: CASSERLGEQFF.

The chain is built from TRBV12-3 or TRBV12-4 and TRBJ2-3, with 11 nucleotides matching TRBD2. The trim removed 3 bases at V and 6 bases at J, leaving 11 bases unmatched. The CDR3 loop spans 17 amino acids. Here the CDR3 reads CASSLRGSGGAVDTQYF. CDR3 sequence (DNA): TGTGCCAGCAGTTTGAGGGGTAGCGGGGGGGCCGTTGATACGCAGTATTTT.

On this clonotype itself: The junction and the germline gene differ at one end; a read error may be behind it. The chain employs TRBV11-2 and TRBJ2-2; 16 bases are a match to TRBD2. The germline gives CDR1 SGHAT, CDR2 FQNNGV. This CDR3 is built from 19 residues. CDR3 amino acids: CSSSLKGLAGGANTGELFF. As DNA, the CDR3 is TGTTCCAGCAGCTTAAAGGGACTAGCGGGGGGGGCGAACACCGGGGAGCTGTTTTTT.

The V gene is TRBV28, the J gene TRBJ2-7; D uncertain. Germline V CDR1 and CDR2: MDHEN, SYDVKM. The CDR3 extends over 13 amino acids. Trimming stripped 1 base from V and 7 bases from J, with 11 bases between. CDR3 in DNA: TGTGCCAGCAGTTTATTACACCACGGGGAGCAGTACTTC. It codes for CASSLLHHGEQYF.

The table lists this clonotype with a few counts. V is TRBV12-3 or TRBV12-4 and J is TRBJ1-1; the D gene is possibly TRBD1 (5 bases). V dropped 3 bases and J dropped 4 bases, with 18 bases sitting between them. The CDR3 has 16 amino acids. The CDR3 DNA is TGTGCCAGCAGTTTCTCTGGGCGAGGGGCTCGCACTGAAGCTTTCTTT. It specifies CASSFSGRGARTEAFF.

The chain uses TRBV5-4 and TRBJ2-1, with 7 bases that match TRBD1. CDR3 length equals 16 residues. The ends lost 4 bases at V and 1 base at J; junction bases unmatched: 8. CDR1 and CDR2 (germline): SGHNT, YYREEE (reference sequence). Here the CDR3 reads CASSPRQGKSYNEQFF. The CDR3 region has the DNA TGTGCCAGCAGCCCCAGACAGGGAAAGTCCTACAATGAGCAGTTCTTC.

The V and J genes are TRBV7-8 and TRBJ2-5; D is perhaps TRBD2 (5 bases). Germline V gives CDR1 SGHVS, CDR2 FQNEAQ. The CDR3 covers 12 residues. With 8 bases removed from V and 2 bases from J, the gap between germline ends came to 9 bases. The CDR3 sequence is CASGPGQETQYF. The DNA for the CDR3 is TGTGCCAGCGGCCCGGGACAAGAGACCCAGTACTTC.

This clonotype was detected only a few times. This chain joins TRBV12-3 or TRBV12-4 and TRBJ1-1, with D possibly being TRBD1 (5 bases). Trimming took 7 bases from V and 1 from J, leaving 16 bases between them. This CDR3 has 15 amino acids. The CDR3 DNA follows: TGTGCCAGCACCCCTGGGAGGGGTAAGAACACTGAAGCTTTCTTT. This codes for CASTPGRGKNTEAFF.

The sample holds a few counts of this clonotype. The CDR3 region is CASSLAGTSRPNGNTIYF. Here the CDR3 DNA reads TGCGCCAGCAGCTTGGCTGGGACAAGCCGACCAAATGGAAACACCATATATTTT. The chain recombines TRBV5-1 with TRBJ1-3; a weak D match, TRBD1 (6 bases). CDR1 SGHRS and CDR2 YFSETQ come from the germline V gene. CDR3 length equals 18 residues. Deletions cut 0 bases from V and 3 bases from J, with 19 bases between.

The chain joins TRBV5-1 to TRBJ1-3; D gene uncertain. Trimming left V 0 bases short and J 4 bases short, with 11 bases between. The CDR3 has 15 amino acids. CDR1 and CDR2 (germline): SGHRS, YFSETQ. The chain's CDR3 is CASSLEGQPGNTIYF. The CDR3 DNA reads as TGCGCCAGCAGCTTGGAGGGCCAGCCGGGAAACACCATATATTTT.

V usage is TRBV20-1 and J usage is TRBJ2-3; 10 positions match TRBD2. V shed 0 bases, J shed 0 bases, and the junction held 6 bases outside the gene matches. CDR1 DFQATT and CDR2 SNEGSKA come from the germline V gene (reference sequence). This CDR3 is 17 amino acids long. CDR3 sequence reads: CSARDLLAGGSTDTQYF. In DNA form, the CDR3 reads TGCAGTGCTAGAGATCTCTTAGCGGGAGGAAGCACAGATACGCAGTATTTT.

V is TRBV7-9 and J is TRBJ1-1; D remains ambiguous. Germline V CDR1 and CDR2: SEHNR, FQNEAQ (reference sequence). V lost 4 bases to trimming and J lost 4 bases, with 13 bases between them. This CDR3 spans 14 amino acids. The CDR3 here is CASSSGPFGTEAFF. The CDR3 DNA reads as TGTGCCAGCAGCTCCGGACCTTTCGGCACTGAAGCTTTCTTT.

Many counts were recorded for this clonotype. The chain carries TRBV25-1 and TRBJ2-5; TRBD1 might be the D (5 bases). Trimming took 4 bases from V and 2 from J, leaving 11 bases between them. The germline V gene has CDR1 MGHDK and CDR2 SYGVNS. The CDR3 contains 14 residues. Written as DNA, the CDR3 is TGTGCCAGCAGTGGTACAGGATCACAAGAGACCCAGTACTTC. It translates to CASSGTGSQETQYF.

The V call is TRBV28, the J call TRBJ1-6; D gene ambiguous. The germline CDR1 and CDR2 sequences are MDHEN and SYDVKM. Deletions cut 1 base from V and 10 bases from J, with 17 bases between. The CDR3 loop spans 16 amino acids. As DNA, the CDR3 is TGTGCCAGCAGTTTATCCACTAACGTCTTCACGTCACCCCTCCACTTT. It codes for CASSLSTNVFTSPLHF.

This clonotype has more than one count but fewer than ten. This chain connects TRBV12-3 or TRBV12-4 to TRBJ1-3; D might be TRBD1 (5 bases). This CDR3 is 19 amino acids long. V lost 3 bases and J lost 2, with 23 bases in between. The CDR3 sequence is CASSFRVLVGEVAGNTIYF. The CDR3 coding sequence is TGTGCCAGCAGTTTTAGGGTTTTGGTAGGGGAGGTGGCTGGAAACACCATATATTTT.

This clonotype showed up just a few times. The rearrangement links TRBV7-8 to TRBJ1-1; no clear D gene. Germline assignment: CDR1 SGHVS and CDR2 FQNEAQ. This CDR3 is 13 amino acids long. Trimming removed 1 base from V and 10 bases from J, with 13 bases in between. The CDR3: CASSLEGGLGAFF. CDR3 nucleotide sequence: TGTGCCAGCAGCTTAGAGGGCGGTCTTGGAGCTTTCTTT.

V usage is TRBV25-1 and J usage is TRBJ2-5; possibly TRBD1 for D (6 bases). The V end was cut by 4 bases, the J end by 3 bases, with 12 bases between. The CDR3 consists of 14 residues. Germline V gives CDR1 MGHDK, CDR2 SYGVNS. The CDR3 spells CASSGDISEETQYF. The DNA for the CDR3 is TGTGCCAGCAGTGGGGACATCTCAGAAGAGACCCAGTACTTC.

In this sample, this clonotype turned up many times. The J gene is TRBJ2-7, the V gene TRBV11-2, with TRBD2 matching over 10 bases. V dropped 5 bases and J dropped 2; count of bases not matched to a gene: 18. CDR1 and CDR2 (germline): SGHAT, FQNNGV. The CDR3 runs 19 residues. The chain's CDR3 is CASSRTKDWTSGKTYEQYF. DNA for the CDR3: TGTGCCAGCAGCCGCACAAAGGACTGGACTAGCGGAAAGACCTACGAGCAGTACTTC.

This clonotype was seen ten or more times. The chain joins TRBV29-1 to TRBJ2-7; 7 bases map to TRBD1. CDR3 size: 14 residues. The J segment lost 2 bases and the V segment lost 4 bases, leaving 8 bases of the junction unmatched. Germline V gene data show CDR1 as SQVTM and CDR2 as ANQGSEA. The CDR3 loop is CSVVRDREPYEQYF. The DNA of the CDR3 is TGCAGCGTTGTGCGAGACAGGGAACCCTACGAGCAGTACTTC.

This clonotype was counted only a few times. The chain uses TRBV5-6 and TRBJ1-2; maybe TRBD1 (6 bases). Between the trimmed V and J ends, which lost 4 bases and 3 bases, there was a span of 19 bases. CDR3 size: 16 residues. Per the germline V gene, CDR1 is SGHDT and CDR2 is YYEEEE. The CDR3 loop reads CASSPGTMQSHYGYTF. CDR3 nucleotides: TGTGCCAGCAGCCCCGGGACAATGCAAAGTCACTATGGCTACACCTTC.

This clonotype appeared a few times. The chain recombines TRBV20-1 with TRBJ1-1; possible D gene TRBD1, 6 bases. The CDR3 length is 13 residues. Germline assignment: CDR1 DFQATT and CDR2 SNEGSKA (reference sequence). V lost 3 bases and J 3 bases, leaving 11 bases between the germline ends. The CDR3 DNA reads TGCAGTGCTAGGGGGGGGCCGGACACTGAAGCTTTCTTT. It codes for CSARGGPDTEAFF.

This clonotype was recorded a few times. The chain carries TRBV12-3 or TRBV12-4 and TRBJ2-3, with no clear D. CDR3 length: 14 residues. V was shortened by 7 bases and J by 0 bases, with 11 bases between the two germline ends. Here the CDR3 reads CASKGSLSTDTQYF. As DNA, the CDR3 is TGTGCCAGCAAGGGCAGTCTAAGCACAGATACGCAGTATTTT.

The chain has TRBV10-3 and TRBJ1-5; D is uncertain. The germline V gene encodes CDR1 ENHRY and CDR2 SYGVKD. V lost 2 bases, J lost 3 bases, and 5 bases lay in between. The CDR3 length is 13 residues. CDR3 bases: TGTGCCATCAGTGAGGGGTTCAATCAGCCCCAGCATTTT. Its protein product is CAISEGFNQPQHF.

The chain has TRBV10-3 and TRBJ1-2; unclear D gene. V was shortened by 3 bases and J by 1 base, with 6 bases between the two germline ends. Germline V gives CDR1 ENHRY, CDR2 SYGVKD. CDR3 size: 13 residues. The chain's CDR3 is CAISDNSNYGYTF. The DNA of the CDR3 is TGTGCCATCAGTGATAACAGTAACTATGGCTACACCTTC.

This clonotype was seen a handful of times. The chain has TRBV20-1 and TRBJ2-1; 10 nucleotides match TRBD2. The germline V gene encodes CDR1 DFQATT and CDR2 SNEGSKA (reference sequence). This CDR3 is 15 amino acids long. V gave up 5 bases and J gave up 9 bases; unmatched junction bases: 13. The CDR3 nucleotides read TGCAGTGCTGGCGACAGCGGGAGGGTCCTCCCTGAGCAGTTCTTC. This sequence encodes CSAGDSGRVLPEQFF.

This clonotype was observed a few times. The V gene is TRBV5-1, the J gene TRBJ1-3; D remains unclear. CDR3 length: 15 residues. Germline values: CDR1 SGHRS, CDR2 YFSETQ. V was cut by 0 bases and J by 4 bases, with 11 bases left in between. The CDR3 protein is CASSLDWSQGNTIYF. The DNA of the CDR3 is TGCGCCAGCAGCTTGGACTGGTCGCAGGGAAACACCATATATTTT.

This clonotype was observed a few times. V gene TRBV6-5 combines with J gene TRBJ1-2; 7 nucleotides agree with TRBD1. J lost 2 bases, V lost 2 bases, and 8 bases had no gene match. Per the germline V gene, CDR1 is MNHEY and CDR2 is SVGAGI. The CDR3 is 16 residues long. CDR3 nucleotides: TGTGCCAGCAGTTACATTAGGACAGGCGGAAACTATGGCTACACCTTC. This sequence encodes CASSYIRTGGNYGYTF.

This clonotype was seen a few times. The rearrangement joins TRBV2 to TRBJ2-3, with D uncertain. With 7 bases removed from V and 6 bases from J, the gap between germline ends came to 11 bases. CDR1 SNHLY and CDR2 FYNNEI come from the germline V gene. CDR3 length: 12 residues. The CDR3 reads CASTQRVDTQYF. CDR3 coding DNA: TGTGCCAGCACCCAACGGGTGGATACGCAGTATTTT. Filled out from reference TRBV2 and TRBJ2-3, the complete variable domain reads EPEVTQTPSHQVTQMGQEVILRCVPISNHLYFYWYRQILGQKVEFLVSFYNNEISEKSEIFDDQFSVERPDGSNFTLKIRSTKLEDSAMYFCASTQRVDTQYFGPGTRLTVL.

This clonotype came up a few times. The chain combines TRBV29-1 with TRBJ2-5; 8 bases fit TRBD1. Germline CDR1 SQVTM, CDR2 ANQGSEA. The CDR3 spans 14 residues. V trimming: 5 bases; J trimming: 2 bases; junction bases outside the gene matches: 7. CDR3 nucleotide sequence: TGCAGCGTTCTCCCCAGGGGGCGGCAAGAGACCCAGTACTTC. This sequence encodes CSVLPRGRQETQYF.

V is TRBV11-2 and J is TRBJ2-7; 8 positions match TRBD1. Unmatched junction bases numbered 13, after V lost 7 bases and J lost 5 bases. In germline, CDR1 is SGHAT, CDR2 FQNNGV. The length of the CDR3 is 15 residues. The CDR3 sequence: CASTTFNGQGNEQYF. Here the CDR3 DNA reads TGTGCCAGCACCACCTTCAACGGACAGGGCAACGAGCAGTACTTC. Full variable domain (missing parts from reference TRBV11-2 and TRBJ2-7): EAGVAQSPRYKIIEKRQSVAFWCNPISGHATLYWYQQILGQGPKLLIQFQNNGVVDDSQLPKDRFSAERLKGVDSTLKIQPAKLEDSAVYLCASTTFNGQGNEQYFGPGTRLTVT.